One and the same sample provided the 11 T cell receptor beta chains below, sequenced in a study of CD8 T cells in Susac syndrome. Random hexamers were used to reverse transcribe the RNA input (about 0.5 to 1 ug). One entry per CDR3 protein, called by TCRdb with MiXCR from the immunoSEQ multiplex PCR reads. This table holds about 190,000 distinct CDR3 sequences, 85% to 95% found once. Sequenced sample: CD4+ T cells from PBMCs. The origin of the receptors is a human donor in good health.

This chain uses TRBV7-8 with TRBJ2-4, with 9 bases lining up with TRBD2. Germline V gene lookup returns CDR1 SGHVS and CDR2 FQNEAQ. CDR3 length: 17 amino acids. Trimming took 8 bases from V and 9 from J; bases not matched to a gene: 20. CDR3 region: CASARGMSGGGESIQYF. The CDR3 DNA follows: TGTGCCAGCGCAAGGGGGATGTCGGGCGGGGGGGAAAGCATTCAGTACTTC.

The rearrangement uses TRBV5-4 and TRBJ1-2; 8 bases line up with TRBD1. This CDR3 has 14 amino acids. Germline V gene lookup returns CDR1 SGHNT and CDR2 YYREEE (reference sequence). The junction had 10 bases not matched to a gene; V was cut back by 4 bases and J by 8 bases. The CDR3 loop is CASSNRQGSGGYTF. In nucleotides, the CDR3 is TGTGCCAGCAGCAATAGACAGGGGAGCGGAGGCTACACCTTC.

V gene TRBV14 combines with J gene TRBJ2-2; 9 bases map to TRBD2. The CDR3 sequence is 18 residues long. Germline CDR1 is SGHDN and CDR2 is FVKESK. The J segment lost 4 bases and the V segment lost 0 bases, leaving 9 bases of the junction unmatched. CDR3 residues: CASSQEDNPAGGTGELFF. In DNA, the CDR3 is TGTGCCAGCAGCCAAGAAGATAATCCAGCGGGGGGCACCGGGGAGCTGTTTTTT.

V and J are TRBV5-5 and TRBJ2-1, with 8 nucleotides matching TRBD2. V lost 4 bases, J lost 7 bases, and 16 bases stayed unmatched. Germline V CDR1 and CDR2: SGHKS, YYEKEE (reference sequence). The CDR3 is 17 amino acids. As DNA, the CDR3 is TGTGCCAGCAGCCTCATTAGCGGGAAACGTTTGAGGAATGAGCAGTTCTTC. It is translated as CASSLISGKRLRNEQFF.

V usage is TRBV27 and J usage is TRBJ1-5; maybe TRBD1 (6 bases). This CDR3 has 16 residues. Germline CDR1 reads MNHEY; CDR2 reads SMNVEV (reference sequence). V was cut by 5 bases and J by 2 bases, with 16 bases left in between. The DNA for the CDR3 is TGTGCCAGCAGTCCTCGGACAGCTGGGGGCAATCAGCCCCAGCATTTT. Translating it yields CASSPRTAGGNQPQHF.

The rearrangement uses TRBV6-1 and TRBJ2-7, with 7 positions matching TRBD1. After removal of 1 base from V and 6 bases from J, the junction contained 9 bases not matched to a gene. CDR3 length: 15 amino acids. Germline lookup yields CDR1 MNHNS and CDR2 SASEGT. DNA for the CDR3: TGTGCCAGCAGTGAAGGTGGGAACAGGGGTGCCGAGCAGTACTTC. This encodes CASSEGGNRGAEQYF.

V is TRBV3-1 and J is TRBJ1-6; perhaps TRBD1 as D (5 bases). Between the trimmed V and J ends, which lost 2 bases and 10 bases, there was a span of 12 bases. Germline V gives CDR1 LGHDT, CDR2 YNNKEL (reference sequence). There are 14 residues in the CDR3. This CDR3 is CASSQPQVGSPLHF. The DNA of the CDR3 is TGTGCCAGCAGCCAACCACAGGTTGGCTCACCCCTCCACTTT.

In this sample, this clonotype turned up once. The chain uses TRBV18 and TRBJ2-6; D ambiguous. CDR1 KGHSH and CDR2 LQKENI come from the germline V gene. This CDR3 region has 14 residues. Trimming left V 3 bases short and J 0 bases short, with 3 bases between. The CDR3 coding sequence is TGTGCCAGCTCACCGCCCTCTGGGGCCAACGTCCTGACTTTC. Protein product: CASSPPSGANVLTF. Complete variable domain (other parts from reference TRBV18 and TRBJ2-6): NAGVMQNPRHLVRRRGQEARLRCSPMKGHSHVYWYRQLPEEGLKFMVYLQKENIIDESGMPKERFSAEFPKEGPSILRIQQVVRGDSAAYFCASSPPSGANVLTFGAGSRLTVL.

The chain employs TRBV12-5 and TRBJ1-1; D not certain. Looked up from germline, CDR1 is LGHNT and CDR2 is FRNRAP. With 2 bases removed from V and 2 bases from J, the gap between germline ends came to 6 bases. This CDR3 comprises 13 residues. This CDR3 reads CASGLWGNTEAFF. For the CDR3, the DNA is TGTGCTAGTGGTTTGTGGGGTAACACTGAAGCTTTCTTT.

This clonotype came up a few times. The genes are TRBV5-1 and TRBJ2-2, with D tentatively TRBD1 (6 bases). Germline CDR1 and CDR2: SGHRS and YFSETQ. V gave up 5 bases and J gave up 1 base, with 18 bases separating them. The CDR3 has 17 amino acids. The CDR3 region is CASSSTGRDLNTGELFF. The CDR3 region has the DNA TGCGCCAGCAGTTCCACAGGGCGTGACCTGAACACCGGGGAGCTGTTTTTT.

The chain combines TRBV2 with TRBJ2-1; 10 bases align to TRBD1. The CDR3 consists of 12 residues. Germline V gene sequence: CDR1 SNHLY, CDR2 FYNNEI. The V segment lost 4 bases and the J segment 12 bases; nucleotides outside the gene matches: 3. CDR3 in amino acids: CASSAGQGVQFF. The CDR3 DNA reads TGTGCCAGCAGTGCTGGACAGGGGGTGCAGTTCTTC.